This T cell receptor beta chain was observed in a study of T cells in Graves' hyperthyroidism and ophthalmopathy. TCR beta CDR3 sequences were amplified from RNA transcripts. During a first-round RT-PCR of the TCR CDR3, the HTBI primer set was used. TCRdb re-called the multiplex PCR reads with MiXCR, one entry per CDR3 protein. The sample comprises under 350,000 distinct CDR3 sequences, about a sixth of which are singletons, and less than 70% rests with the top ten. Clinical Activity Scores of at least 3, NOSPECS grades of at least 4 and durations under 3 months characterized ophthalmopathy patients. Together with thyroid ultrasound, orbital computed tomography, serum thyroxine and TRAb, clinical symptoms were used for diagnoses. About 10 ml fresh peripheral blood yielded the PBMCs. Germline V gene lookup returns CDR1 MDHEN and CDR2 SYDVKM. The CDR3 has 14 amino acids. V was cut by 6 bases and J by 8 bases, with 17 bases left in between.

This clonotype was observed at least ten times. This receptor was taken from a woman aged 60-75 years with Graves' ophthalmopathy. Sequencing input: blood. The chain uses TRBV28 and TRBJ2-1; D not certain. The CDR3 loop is CASRGPAKWDEQFF. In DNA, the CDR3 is TGTGCCAGCAGGGGCCCGGCCAAGTGGGATGAGCAGTTCTTC.